The 14 T cell receptor beta chains below come from one sample, sequenced in a study of T cell repertoires in cytomegalovirus infection. TCRdb recomputed calls from the reads with MiXCR, one row per CDR3 protein. The data show about 530,000 distinct CDR3 sequences, with roughly 29% seen just once and 13% held by the top ten. Sequences were obtained from PBMCs. The source is a human donor in good health (CMV status not recorded). Some clones in this sample may be carry-over from other donors' samples.

There are a few counts of this clonotype. The chain links TRBV12-3 or TRBV12-4 to TRBJ1-1; 7 bases match TRBD1. Trimming cost V 5 bases and J 11 bases; bases outside gene matches: 17. CDR3 size: 15 residues. CDR3 in DNA: TGTGCCAGCAGTCCAGACCAGGGGGGACGCAGGTCGGCTTTCTTT. Its translation is CASSPDQGGRRSAFF.

The chain carries TRBV2 and TRBJ2-1, with TRBD2 identical over 8 bases. The CDR3 extends over 15 amino acids. The junction had 8 bases not matched to a gene; V was cut back by 3 bases and J by 7 bases. Germline V gives CDR1 SNHLY, CDR2 FYNNEI. CDR3 in DNA: TGTGCCAGCAGTGAGCAGCGGGAGCCTCCAAATGAGCAGTTCTTC. Protein sequence: CASSEQREPPNEQFF.

This rearrangement joins TRBV24-1 to TRBJ1-2; D is ambiguous. CDR3 length: 16 residues. Germline assignment: CDR1 KGHDR and CDR2 SFDVKD. The germline V and J ends were trimmed by 7 bases and 3 bases, with 20 bases remaining between them. CDR3 residues: CATSGEGFMGHYGYTF. The CDR3 nucleotides are TGTGCCACCAGCGGGGAGGGATTTATGGGCCACTATGGCTACACCTTC.

This clonotype was seen at least ten times. This CDR3 is CASSLGGNIQYF. The DNA for the CDR3 is TGTGCCAGCAGCTTAGGGGGGAACATTCAGTACTTC. The J gene is TRBJ2-4, the V gene TRBV7-2; perhaps D is TRBD1 or TRBD2 (5 bases each). Germline lookup yields CDR1 SGHTA and CDR2 FQGNSA. Trimming took 1 base from V and 7 from J, leaving 5 bases between them. The CDR3 is 12 residues long.

The V call is TRBV4-3, the J call TRBJ2-3; TRBD2 agrees at 14 bases. The V gene end was trimmed by 0 bases and the J gene end by 3 bases; junction bases not matched to a gene: 14. This CDR3 contains 21 residues. In germline, CDR1 is LGHNA, CDR2 YSLEER. The CDR3 bases are TGCGCCAGCAGCCAAGATATGGCGACTAGCGGGAGGGCCTCTCTGACAGATACGCAGTATTTT. Protein product: CASSQDMATSGRASLTDTQYF.

V and J are TRBV11-2 and TRBJ1-2; weak D call: TRBD1 (6 bases). This CDR3 spans 17 amino acids. In germline, CDR1 is SGHAT, CDR2 FQNNGV. V lost 5 bases and J 7 bases, leaving 26 bases between the germline ends. CDR3 sequence reads: CASSPPRGRAGPGGYTF. The CDR3 region has the DNA TGTGCCAGCAGCCCCCCCAGGGGCAGGGCCGGACCCGGTGGCTACACCTTC.

On this clonotype itself: A much larger clone differs by one base, so this may be a read error. The chain is built from TRBV11-2 and TRBJ2-3; 9 nucleotides agree with TRBD1. V lost 5 bases, J lost 4 bases, and 4 bases stayed unmatched. The germline gives CDR1 SGHAT, CDR2 FQNNGV. CDR3 length: 14 residues. The CDR3: CASSADRGPDTQYF. The DNA of the CDR3 is TGTGCCAGCAGCGCGGACAGGGGCCCAGATACGCAGTATTTT.

This clonotype has more than one count but fewer than ten. The chain carries TRBV7-9 and TRBJ2-1, with D perhaps TRBD2 (5 bases). This CDR3 is built from 15 residues. Deletions cut 4 bases from V and 2 bases from J, with 12 bases between. The germline V gene encodes CDR1 SEHNR and CDR2 FQNEAQ (reference sequence). The CDR3 loop is CASSSEGSAYNEQFF. CDR3 DNA sequence: TGTGCCAGCAGCTCCGAGGGTAGCGCCTACAATGAGCAGTTCTTC.

This clonotype was observed at least ten times. The V gene is TRBV7-2, the J gene TRBJ1-2; the D gene is possibly TRBD1 (5 bases). Germline-derived CDR1 and CDR2 are SGHTA and FQGNSA. Trimming shortened V by 3 bases and J by 4 bases, and 9 bases separated the two germline ends. This CDR3 contains 13 residues. The CDR3: CASSFQGSYGYTF. CDR3 nucleotides: TGTGCCAGCAGCTTCCAGGGAAGCTATGGCTACACCTTC.

This chain uses TRBV24-1 with TRBJ2-1; 7 nucleotides agree with TRBD2. Trimming at V came to 8 bases and at J to 4 bases, leaving 7 bases not matched to a gene. CDR1 is KGHDR, CDR2 SFDVKD, per germline. The CDR3 contains 14 residues. The CDR3 sequence is CATKGSGPYNEQFF. The DNA for the CDR3 is TGTGCCACCAAGGGTAGCGGGCCTTACAATGAGCAGTTCTTC.

This chain links TRBV20-1 with TRBJ1-5; D ambiguous. There are 14 residues in the CDR3. V was pared by 0 bases and J by 5 bases, with 11 bases between. The germline V gene has CDR1 DFQATT and CDR2 SNEGSKA (reference sequence). The CDR3 is CSARDKQSHQPQHF. For the CDR3, the DNA is TGCAGTGCTAGAGATAAACAAAGCCATCAGCCCCAGCATTTT.

This clonotype was detected only a few times. The V gene is TRBV7-8, the J gene TRBJ1-3, with D tentatively TRBD1 (5 bases). Trimming pared 4 bases from V and 0 bases from J, leaving 16 bases between. The CDR3 contains 17 residues. Germline V lookup: CDR1 SGHVS, CDR2 FQNEAQ. Written as DNA, the CDR3 is TGTGCCAGCAGCTCGCGACCTACAGGACCCTCTGGAAACACCATATATTTT. Its translation is CASSSRPTGPSGNTIYF. Variable domain in full (rest from reference TRBV7-8 and TRBJ1-3): GAGVSQSPRYKVAKRGQDVALRCDPISGHVSLFWYQQALGQGPEFLTYFQNEAQLDKSGLPSDRFFAERPEGSVSTLKIQRTQQEDSAVYLCASSSRPTGPSGNTIYFGEGSWLTVV.

This clonotype turned up a few times. The chain employs TRBV4-1 and TRBJ1-1; D gene ambiguous. Trimming shortened V by 3 bases and J by 0 bases, and 11 bases separated the two germline ends. The CDR3 has 15 residues. Germline CDR1 MGHRA, CDR2 YSYEKL. The CDR3 is CASSHLGSMNTEAFF. CDR3 DNA sequence: TGCGCCAGCAGCCACCTCGGATCTATGAACACTGAAGCTTTCTTT.

This chain joins TRBV27 and TRBJ2-3; possibly TRBD2 for D (6 bases). This CDR3 is built from 15 residues. Germline loops: CDR1 MNHEY, CDR2 SMNVEV (reference sequence). The germline V and J ends were trimmed by 5 bases and 4 bases, with 16 bases remaining between them. CDR3 DNA: TGTGCCAGCAGTCCAGGGCTAGCGCTCTCAGATACGCAGTATTTT. Translated: CASSPGLALSDTQYF.